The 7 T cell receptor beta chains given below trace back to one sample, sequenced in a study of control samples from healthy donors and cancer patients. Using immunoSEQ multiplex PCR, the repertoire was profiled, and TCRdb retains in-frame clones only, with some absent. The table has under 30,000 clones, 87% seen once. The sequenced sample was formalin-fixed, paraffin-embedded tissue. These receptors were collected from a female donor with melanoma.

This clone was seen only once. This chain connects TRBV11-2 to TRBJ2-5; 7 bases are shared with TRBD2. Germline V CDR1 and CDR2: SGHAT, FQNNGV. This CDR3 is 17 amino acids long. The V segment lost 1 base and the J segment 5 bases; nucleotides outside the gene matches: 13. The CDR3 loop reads CASSLGVGGSSGETQYF. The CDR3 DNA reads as TGTGCCAGCAGCTTAGGGGTGGGAGGGAGCAGTGGGGAGACCCAGTACTTC.

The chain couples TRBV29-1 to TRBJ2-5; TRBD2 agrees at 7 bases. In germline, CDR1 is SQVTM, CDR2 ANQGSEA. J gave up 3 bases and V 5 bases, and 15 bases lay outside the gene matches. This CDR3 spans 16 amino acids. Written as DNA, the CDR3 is TGCAGCGTTAACCCGGGACTAAGATCCCTCAAAGAGACCCAGTACTTC. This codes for CSVNPGLRSLKETQYF.

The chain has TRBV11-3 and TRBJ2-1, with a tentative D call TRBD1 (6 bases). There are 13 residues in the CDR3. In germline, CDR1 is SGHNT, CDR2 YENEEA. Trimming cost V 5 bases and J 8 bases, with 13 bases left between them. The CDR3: CASSITGSHEQFF. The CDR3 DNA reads TGTGCCAGCAGCATAACAGGGTCCCATGAGCAGTTCTTC.

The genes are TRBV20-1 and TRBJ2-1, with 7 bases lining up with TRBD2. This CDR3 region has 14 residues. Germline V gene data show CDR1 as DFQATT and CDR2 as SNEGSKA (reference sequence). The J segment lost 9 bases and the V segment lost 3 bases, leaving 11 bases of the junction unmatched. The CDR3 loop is CSASRAGRESEQFF. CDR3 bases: TGCAGTGCTAGTAGAGCGGGAAGGGAGAGTGAGCAGTTCTTC.

The CDR3: CASSQLIYEQYF. CDR3 DNA sequence: TGTGCCAGCAGCCAACTTATATACGAGCAGTACTTC. The chain carries TRBV7-2 and TRBJ2-7, with no clear D. CDR1 and CDR2 from the germline V gene are SGHTA and FQGNSA. With 5 bases removed from V and 4 bases from J, the gap between germline ends came to 9 bases. This CDR3 has 12 residues.

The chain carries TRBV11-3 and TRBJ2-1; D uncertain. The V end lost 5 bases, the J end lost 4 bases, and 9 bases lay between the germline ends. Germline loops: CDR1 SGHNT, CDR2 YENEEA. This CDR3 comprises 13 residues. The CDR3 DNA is TGTGCCAGCAGCGACAACAGATACAATGAGCAGTTCTTC. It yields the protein CASSDNRYNEQFF.

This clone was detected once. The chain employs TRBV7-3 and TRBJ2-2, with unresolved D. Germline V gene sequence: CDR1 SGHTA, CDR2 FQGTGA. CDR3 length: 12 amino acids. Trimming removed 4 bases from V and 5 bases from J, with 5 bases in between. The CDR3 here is CASSSETGELFF. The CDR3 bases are TGTGCCAGCAGCTCCGAAACCGGGGAGCTGTTTTTT.